What follows is one TCR beta chain and its context. Recovered status in Cohort 3 required two negative PCRs, clearance, or symptom resolution. In germline, CDR1 is SEHNR, CDR2 FQNEAQ (reference sequence). V shed 0 bases and J 4 bases; nucleotides not matched to a gene: 5. The CDR3 runs to 15 residues. These data originate in a study of blood T cell repertoires in COVID-19. Across the study: Samples of COVID-19 (acute and convalescent) were obtained from the United States, Italy and Spain. T cells, B-cell-depleted T cells, or PBMCs supplied cDNA or gDNA.

Per the study methods: Amplification of reference gene primers provided the estimated nucleated cell counts. The protocol was immunoSEQ multiplex PCR, while the TCRdb copy is restricted to in-frame clones and leaves out a portion. V, J and clone size reflect that table, while D and trimming were determined from the DNA. Counted here are 300,000 or so clones, 65% to 90% occurring once; the ten biggest clones make up more than 9%. The TCR originated in a woman under 30 who had recovered from COVID-19. The chain is built from TRBV7-9 and TRBJ2-5; TRBD1 agrees at 7 bases. Sequencing used PBMCs or T cells enriched from blood (not recorded which). The CDR3 here is CASSLATGRGETQYF. The CDR3 DNA reads as TGTGCCAGCAGCTTAGCGACAGGGCGTGGAGAGACCCAGTACTTC.